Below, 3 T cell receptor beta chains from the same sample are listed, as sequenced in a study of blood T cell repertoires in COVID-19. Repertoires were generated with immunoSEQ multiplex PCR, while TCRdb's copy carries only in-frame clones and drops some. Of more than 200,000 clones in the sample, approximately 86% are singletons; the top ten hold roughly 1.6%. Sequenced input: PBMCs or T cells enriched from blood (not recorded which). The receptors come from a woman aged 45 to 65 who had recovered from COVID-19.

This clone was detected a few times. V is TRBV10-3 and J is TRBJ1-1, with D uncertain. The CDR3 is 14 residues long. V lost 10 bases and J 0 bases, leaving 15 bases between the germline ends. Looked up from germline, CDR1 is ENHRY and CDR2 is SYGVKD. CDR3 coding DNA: TGTGCCACTAGAGGTAGGCAGATGAACACTGAAGCTTTCTTT. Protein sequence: CATRGRQMNTEAFF.

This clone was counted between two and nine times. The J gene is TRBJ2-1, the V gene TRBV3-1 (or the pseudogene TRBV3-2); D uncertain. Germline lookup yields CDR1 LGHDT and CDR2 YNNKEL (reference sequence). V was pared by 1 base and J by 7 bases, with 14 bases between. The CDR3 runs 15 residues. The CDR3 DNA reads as TGTGCCAGCAGCCAAGGGCTGGGCCTTGGGAATGAGCAGTTCTTC. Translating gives CASSQGLGLGNEQFF.

The CDR3 reads CASSFRRGQETQYF. As DNA, the CDR3 is TGTGCCAGCAGTTTCCGCCGAGGCCAAGAGACCCAGTACTTC. This sequence joins TRBV6-2 or TRBV6-3 and TRBJ2-5, with D unresolved. The V and J ends lost 4 bases and 1 base respectively, with 10 bases between them. The CDR3 spans 14 residues. CDR1 MNHEY and CDR2 SVGEGT come from the germline V gene.